These 18 T cell receptor beta chains came from one sample sequenced in a study of cytomegalovirus exposure and HLA in healthy donors. The primer mix had 60 Vbeta and 13 Jbeta primers. Sequenced by immunoSEQ multiplex PCR; TCRdb stores in-frame clones only, minus some. This table holds some 97,000 clones, around three quarters found once. Sequencing was done on a sample of PBMCs. All receptors come from a female donor in good health and CMV-seropositive.

The CDR3 reads CATRRDRDSYEQYF. The CDR3 DNA is TGTGCCACCAGAAGGGACAGGGATTCATACGAGCAGTACTTC. This chain uses TRBV15 with TRBJ2-7; 9 bases are shared with TRBD1. V was pared by 6 bases and J by 4 bases, with 7 bases of the junction left unmatched. The CDR3 loop spans 14 amino acids. Germline V gene sequence: CDR1 LNHNV, CDR2 YYDKDF (reference sequence).

The rearrangement joins TRBV5-1 to TRBJ1-1; tentative D call: TRBD1 (5 bases). CDR3 length: 15 residues. Trimming took off 6 bases at V and 5 bases at J, with 20 bases between the two ends. The germline CDR1 and CDR2 sequences are SGHRS and YFSETQ. CDR3 protein: CASTSGAGVGTEAFF. In DNA, the CDR3 is TGCGCCAGCACCTCCGGGGCGGGGGTGGGAACTGAAGCTTTCTTT.

There are a few counts of this clone. Written as DNA, the CDR3 is TGTGCCAGCAGTGAAGCCGCACCCCTCCACTTT. Its protein product is CASSEAAPLHF. The chain carries TRBV6-1 and TRBJ1-6; D is unresolved. V lost 0 bases and J lost 11, with 2 bases in between. Germline loops: CDR1 MNHNS, CDR2 SASEGT. This CDR3 has 11 amino acids.

The genes are TRBV5-1 and TRBJ2-5; 12 bases align to TRBD2. Looked up from germline, CDR1 is SGHRS and CDR2 is YFSETQ. This CDR3 is built from 15 residues. V lost 4 bases and J lost 4; bases outside the gene matches: 5. In DNA form, the CDR3 reads TGCGCCAGCAGCCTGACTAGCGGGAGTAGAGAGACCCAGTACTTC. This gives the protein CASSLTSGSRETQYF.

This chain links TRBV6-5 with TRBJ1-2, with 11 bases lining up with TRBD1. This CDR3 region has 14 residues. J was trimmed by 6 bases and V by 5 bases; bases with no gene match: 5. Germline loops: CDR1 MNHEY, CDR2 SVGAGI. CDR3 nucleotide sequence: TGTGCCAGCAGTCGGGGACAGGGGGTGGATGGCTACACCTTC. Its translation is CASSRGQGVDGYTF.

The chain uses TRBV5-1 and TRBJ2-1, with 9 bases identical to TRBD2. The germline gives CDR1 SGHRS, CDR2 YFSETQ. With 0 bases clipped from V and 5 bases from J, the junction kept 9 bases outside the gene matches. The CDR3 extends over 17 amino acids. The CDR3 is CASSLVSGGSVNNEQFF. CDR3 nucleotides: TGCGCCAGCAGCTTGGTAAGCGGGGGGTCCGTCAACAATGAGCAGTTCTTC.

The chain employs TRBV9 and TRBJ2-7; D may be TRBD2 (5 bases). Germline CDR1 reads SGDLS; CDR2 reads YYNGEE. Trimming removed 2 bases from V and 0 bases from J, with 9 bases in between. This CDR3 region has 14 residues. The CDR3 sequence: CASSVTGSSYEQYF. DNA of the CDR3: TGTGCCAGCAGCGTCACGGGGAGCTCCTACGAGCAGTACTTC.

The gene calls are TRBV11-3 and TRBJ2-1, with 12 bases that match TRBD1. Losses at the gene ends were 1 base for V and 7 bases for J; bases not matched to a gene: 5. The CDR3 is 16 residues long. CDR1 is SGHNT and CDR2 is YENEEA in the germline V gene. The CDR3 loop is CASSLGGTGGSNEQFF. Here the CDR3 DNA reads TGTGCCAGCAGCTTAGGTGGGACAGGGGGCTCAAATGAGCAGTTCTTC.

The V and J genes are TRBV10-3 and TRBJ2-7, with TRBD2 matching over 7 bases. CDR1 ENHRY and CDR2 SYGVKD come from the germline V gene. V gave up 9 bases and J gave up 4 bases; unmatched junction bases: 15. This CDR3 comprises 15 residues. Here the CDR3 reads CAMGTTGRDYYEQYF. The DNA of the CDR3 is TGTGCCATGGGGACCACGGGACGGGACTATTACGAGCAGTACTTC.

This chain joins TRBV7-9 and TRBJ2-5; no firm D call. Between the trimmed V and J ends, which lost 2 bases and 7 bases, there was a span of 11 bases. The CDR3 totals 13 residues. The germline gives CDR1 SEHNR, CDR2 FQNEAQ (reference sequence). The CDR3 region is CASSLMSSWTQYF. The CDR3 region has the DNA TGTGCCAGCAGCTTAATGTCTAGTTGGACCCAGTACTTC.

The chain employs TRBV5-1 and TRBJ1-4; TRBD1 matches 9 bases. CDR3 length equals 14 residues. Germline CDR1 is SGHRS and CDR2 is YFSETQ. V gave up 0 bases and J gave up 6 bases; unmatched junction bases: 0. CDR3 protein: CASSLGTGDEKLFF. Written as DNA, the CDR3 is TGCGCCAGCAGCTTGGGGACAGGGGATGAAAAACTGTTTTTT.

The chain is built from TRBV9 and TRBJ1-1; weak D call: TRBD1 (6 bases). V dropped 3 bases and J dropped 1 base, with 7 bases sitting between them. The CDR3 sequence is 13 residues long. Germline CDR1 and CDR2: SGDLS and YYNGEE. The CDR3 spells CASSEGQNTEAFF. The CDR3 coding sequence is TGTGCCAGCAGCGAGGGACAGAACACTGAAGCTTTCTTT.

The chain carries TRBV6-1 and TRBJ2-3; 8 nucleotides align to TRBD2. Unmatched junction bases numbered 12, after V lost 7 bases and J lost 6 bases. CDR1 is MNHNS, CDR2 SASEGT, per germline. The CDR3 runs to 15 residues. Written as DNA, the CDR3 is TGTGCCAGCACCGGGAGGGGGGGGGCGTTTGATACGCAGTATTTT. It encodes CASTGRGGAFDTQYF.

The rearrangement joins TRBV7-2 to TRBJ2-1; 8 positions match TRBD2. V shed 5 bases and J 7 bases; nucleotides not matched to a gene: 10. CDR3 length equals 15 residues. From germline, CDR1 is SGHTA and CDR2 FQGNSA. The CDR3 bases are TGTGCCAGCAGCCCGTTCGGGGGGGCCTTAAATGAGCAGTTCTTC. Residues: CASSPFGGALNEQFF.

V usage is TRBV30 and J usage is TRBJ2-5, with unresolved D. TRBJ2-7 matches the DNA end more closely, so the J call is doubtful. The CDR3 runs 14 residues. CDR1 is GTSNPN and CDR2 is SVGIG in the germline V gene (reference sequence). The DNA for the CDR3 is TGTGCCTGGAGTGTAGTGGAGAAAGCCTACGAGCAGTACTTC. Its translation is CAWSVVEKAYEQYF.

The chain joins TRBV7-9 to TRBJ1-2; 7 bases match TRBD1. The CDR3 is 14 residues long. The junction had 7 bases not matched to a gene; V was cut back by 5 bases and J by 4 bases. The germline CDR1 and CDR2 sequences are SEHNR and FQNEAQ (reference sequence). The CDR3, as DNA: TGTGCCAGCAGCCGCACAGGGGCCTCCTATGGCTACACCTTC. As protein: CASSRTGASYGYTF.

The chain carries TRBV6-5 and TRBJ1-1; TRBD1 might be the D (6 bases). With 8 bases removed from V and 4 bases from J, the gap between germline ends came to 20 bases. Looked up from germline, CDR1 is MNHEY and CDR2 is SVGAGI. This CDR3 contains 15 residues. CDR3 protein: CASPPRGGATTEAFF. The CDR3 DNA reads as TGTGCCAGCCCCCCCCGGGGGGGGGCGACCACTGAAGCTTTCTTT.

This chain connects TRBV18 to TRBJ2-3, with a possible D match to TRBD2 (7 bases). Germline CDR1 and CDR2: KGHSH and LQKENI. The ends were cut back, 3 bases at V and 8 bases at J, with 18 bases in the middle. This CDR3 has 15 residues. The CDR3 sequence: CASSPPVERGGTQYF. In nucleotides, the CDR3 is TGTGCCAGCTCACCCCCCGTTGAGAGGGGGGGTACGCAGTATTTT.